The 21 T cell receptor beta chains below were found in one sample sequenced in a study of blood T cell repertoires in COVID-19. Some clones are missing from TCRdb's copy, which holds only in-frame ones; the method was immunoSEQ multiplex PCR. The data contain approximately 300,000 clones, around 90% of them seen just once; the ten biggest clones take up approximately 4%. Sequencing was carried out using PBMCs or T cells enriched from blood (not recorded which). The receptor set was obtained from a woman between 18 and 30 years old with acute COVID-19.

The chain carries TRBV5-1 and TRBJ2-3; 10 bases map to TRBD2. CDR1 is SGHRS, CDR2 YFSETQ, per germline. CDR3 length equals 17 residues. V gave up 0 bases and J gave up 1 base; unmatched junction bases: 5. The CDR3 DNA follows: TGCGCCAGCAGCTTGGGGGCTAGCGGGAGAGGCACAGATACGCAGTATTTT. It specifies CASSLGASGRGTDTQYF. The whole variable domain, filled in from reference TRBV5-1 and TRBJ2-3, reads KAGVTQTPRYLIKTRGQQVTLSCSPISGHRSVSWYQQTPGQGLQFLFEYFSETQRNKGNFPGRFSGRQFSNSRSEMNVSTLELGDSALYLCASSLGASGRGTDTQYFGPGTRLTVL.

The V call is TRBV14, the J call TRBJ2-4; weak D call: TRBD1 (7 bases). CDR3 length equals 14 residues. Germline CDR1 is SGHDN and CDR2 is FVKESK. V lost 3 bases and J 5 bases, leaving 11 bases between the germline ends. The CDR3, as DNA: TGTGCCAGCAGCCAGGAGGGGGCCCAAAACATTCAGTACTTC. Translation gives CASSQEGAQNIQYF.

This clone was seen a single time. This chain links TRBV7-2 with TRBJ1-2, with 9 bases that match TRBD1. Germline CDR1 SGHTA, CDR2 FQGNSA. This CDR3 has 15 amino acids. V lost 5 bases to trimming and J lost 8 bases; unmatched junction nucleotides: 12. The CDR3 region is CASSTHATGGSGYTF. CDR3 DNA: TGTGCCAGCAGCACACACGCGACAGGGGGTTCCGGCTACACCTTC.

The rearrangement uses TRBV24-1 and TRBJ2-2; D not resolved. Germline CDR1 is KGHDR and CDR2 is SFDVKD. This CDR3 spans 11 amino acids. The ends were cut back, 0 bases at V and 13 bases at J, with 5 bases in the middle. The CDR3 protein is CATSDLGLLFF. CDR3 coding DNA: TGTGCCACCAGTGATTTGGGGCTGCTGTTTTTT.

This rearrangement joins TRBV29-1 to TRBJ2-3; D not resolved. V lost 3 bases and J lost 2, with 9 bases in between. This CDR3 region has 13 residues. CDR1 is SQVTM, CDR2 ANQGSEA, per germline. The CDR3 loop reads CSVEEQITDTQYF. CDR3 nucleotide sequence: TGCAGCGTTGAGGAACAGATCACAGATACGCAGTATTTT.

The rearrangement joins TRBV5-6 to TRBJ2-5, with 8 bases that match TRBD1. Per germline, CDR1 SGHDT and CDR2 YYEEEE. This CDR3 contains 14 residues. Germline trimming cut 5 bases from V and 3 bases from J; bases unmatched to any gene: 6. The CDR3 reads CASRGGQGKETQYF. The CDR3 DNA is TGTGCCAGCAGGGGCGGACAGGGAAAAGAGACCCAGTACTTC.

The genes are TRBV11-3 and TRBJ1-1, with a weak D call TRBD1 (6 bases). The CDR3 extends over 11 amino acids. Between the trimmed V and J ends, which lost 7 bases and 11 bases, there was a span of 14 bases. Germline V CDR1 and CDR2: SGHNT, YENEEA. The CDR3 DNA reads TGTGCCAGCAAATCAAGGGGGTCGGCTTTCTTT. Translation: CASKSRGSAFF.

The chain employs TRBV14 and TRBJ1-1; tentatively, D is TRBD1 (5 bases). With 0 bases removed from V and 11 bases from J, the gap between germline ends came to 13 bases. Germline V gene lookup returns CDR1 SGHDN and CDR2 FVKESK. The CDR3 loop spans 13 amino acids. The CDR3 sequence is CASSQDPRGKAFF. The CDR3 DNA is TGTGCCAGCAGCCAAGATCCCCGGGGGAAGGCTTTCTTT.

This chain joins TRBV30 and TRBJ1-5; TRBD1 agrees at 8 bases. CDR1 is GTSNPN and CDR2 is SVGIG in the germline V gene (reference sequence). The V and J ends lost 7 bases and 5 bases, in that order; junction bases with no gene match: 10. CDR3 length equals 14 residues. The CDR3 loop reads CALSGGTMDQPQHF. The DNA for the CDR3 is TGTGCCTTATCAGGGGGCACGATGGATCAGCCCCAGCATTTT.

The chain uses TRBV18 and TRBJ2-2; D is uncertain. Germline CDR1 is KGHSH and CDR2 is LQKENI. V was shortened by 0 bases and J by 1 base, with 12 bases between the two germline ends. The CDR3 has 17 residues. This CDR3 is CASSPPIRGLNTGELFF. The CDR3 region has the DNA TGTGCCAGCTCACCACCCATCAGAGGCCTGAACACCGGGGAGCTGTTTTTT.

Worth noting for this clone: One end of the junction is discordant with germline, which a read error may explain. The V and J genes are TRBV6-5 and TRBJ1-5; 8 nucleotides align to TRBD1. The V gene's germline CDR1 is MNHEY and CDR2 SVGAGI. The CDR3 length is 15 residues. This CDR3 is CASSDSTGGSQPQHF. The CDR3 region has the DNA TGTGCCAGCAGTGACTCCACAGGGGGAAGTCAGCCCCAGCATTTT.

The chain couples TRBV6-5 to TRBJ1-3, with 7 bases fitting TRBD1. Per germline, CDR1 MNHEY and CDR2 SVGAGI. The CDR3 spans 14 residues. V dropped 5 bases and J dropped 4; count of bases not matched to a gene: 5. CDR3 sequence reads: CASSPQDRGNTIYF. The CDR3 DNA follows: TGTGCCAGCAGTCCCCAGGACAGGGGAAACACCATATATTTT.

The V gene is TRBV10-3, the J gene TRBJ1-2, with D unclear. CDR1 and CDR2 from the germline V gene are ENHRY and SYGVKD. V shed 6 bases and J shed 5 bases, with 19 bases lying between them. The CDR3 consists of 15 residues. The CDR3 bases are TGTGCCATCAGCCCCCGGACTCAAAGCGGGTATGGCTACACCTTC. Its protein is CAISPRTQSGYGYTF.

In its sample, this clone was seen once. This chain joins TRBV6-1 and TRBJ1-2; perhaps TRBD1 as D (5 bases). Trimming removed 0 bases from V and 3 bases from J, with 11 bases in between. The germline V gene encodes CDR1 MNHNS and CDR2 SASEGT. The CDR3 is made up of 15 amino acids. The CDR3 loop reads CASSEAAGGHYGYTF. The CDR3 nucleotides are TGTGCCAGCAGTGAAGCGGCGGGGGGACACTATGGCTACACCTTC.

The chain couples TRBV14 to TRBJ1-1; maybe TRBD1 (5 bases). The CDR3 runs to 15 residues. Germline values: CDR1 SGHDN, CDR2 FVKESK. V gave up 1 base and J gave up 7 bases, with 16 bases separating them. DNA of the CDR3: TGTGCCAGCAGCCAAGCTGCGGGACTATGGGGTGAAGCTTTCTTT. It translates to CASSQAAGLWGEAFF.

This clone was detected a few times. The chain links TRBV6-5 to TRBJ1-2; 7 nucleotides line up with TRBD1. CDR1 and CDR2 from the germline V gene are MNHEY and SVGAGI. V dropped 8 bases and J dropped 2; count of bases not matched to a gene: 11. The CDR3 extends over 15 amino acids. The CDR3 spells CASWGQLPENYGYTF. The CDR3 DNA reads TGTGCCAGCTGGGGACAGCTCCCGGAGAACTATGGCTACACCTTC.

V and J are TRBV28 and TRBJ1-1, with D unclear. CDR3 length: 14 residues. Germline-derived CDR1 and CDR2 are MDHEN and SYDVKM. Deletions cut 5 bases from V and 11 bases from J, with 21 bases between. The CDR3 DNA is TGTGCCAGCAGTCCCGTAAGTTCGGTTGCCGAGGCTTTCTTT. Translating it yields CASSPVSSVAEAFF.

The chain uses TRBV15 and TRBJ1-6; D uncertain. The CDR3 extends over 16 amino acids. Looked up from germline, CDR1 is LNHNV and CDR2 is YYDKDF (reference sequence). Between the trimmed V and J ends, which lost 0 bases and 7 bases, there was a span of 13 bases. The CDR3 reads CATSRDRAGGNSPLHF. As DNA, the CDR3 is TGTGCCACCAGCAGAGATAGGGCAGGAGGAAATTCACCCCTCCACTTT.

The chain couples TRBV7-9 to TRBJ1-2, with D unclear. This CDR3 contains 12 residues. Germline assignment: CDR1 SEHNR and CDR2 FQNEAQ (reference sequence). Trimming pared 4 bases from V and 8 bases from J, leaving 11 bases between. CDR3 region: CASSWARGGYTF. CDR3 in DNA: TGTGCCAGCAGCTGGGCCCGGGGAGGCTACACCTTC.

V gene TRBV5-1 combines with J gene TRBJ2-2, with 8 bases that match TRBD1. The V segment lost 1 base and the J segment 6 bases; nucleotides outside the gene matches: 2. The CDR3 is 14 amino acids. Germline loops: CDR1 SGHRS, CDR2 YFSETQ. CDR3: CASSLSGGSGELFF. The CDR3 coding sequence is TGCGCCAGCAGCTTGTCAGGGGGCTCCGGGGAGCTGTTTTTT.

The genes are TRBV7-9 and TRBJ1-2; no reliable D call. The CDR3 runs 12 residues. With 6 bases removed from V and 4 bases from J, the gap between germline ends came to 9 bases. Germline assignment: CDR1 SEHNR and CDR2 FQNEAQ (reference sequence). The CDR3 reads CASSPRIYGYTF. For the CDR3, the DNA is TGTGCCAGCAGTCCTAGGATCTATGGCTACACCTTC.